This is a list of T cell receptor beta chains from one sample in a study of graft-versus-host responses after intestinal transplantation. These TCRs are of unknown antigen specificity. This table comes from immunoSEQ multiplex PCR, and its TCRdb copy is limited to in-frame clones, with some not included. The sample lists about 88,000 clones; around 90% were seen once. The material was unstimulated CD4+ T cells sorted from spleen or lymph node cells, obtained before transplant. Every receptor here comes from a human donor who was the organ donor for an intestinal transplant. The CDR3 runs from the conserved cysteine through the conserved F or W. A D gene is named only where the DNA matches it firmly. Clone size is given for some rows only: seen once, a few or many times, or a class if the clone is expanded.

J | size | D | V | CDR3 | DNA
TRBJ1-5 | . | TRBD1 | TRBV12-5 | CASGLTGGNQPQHF | TGTGCTAGTGGTTTGACAGGGGGCAATCAGCCCCAGCATTTT
TRBJ2-7 | . | . | TRBV9 | CASSVDPRGYEQYF | TGTGCCAGCAGCGTAGATCCGCGGGGCTACGAGCAGTACTTC
TRBJ2-7 | . | TRBD2 | TRBV7-3 | CASSLLAGDYEQYF | TGTGCCAGCAGCTTACTAGCGGGGGACTACGAGCAGTACTTC
TRBJ2-3 | once | TRBD2 | TRBV4-2 | CASSQDTSGGPLGTQYF | TGTGCCAGCAGCCAAGATACTAGCGGGGGGCCATTGGGTACGCAGTATTTT
TRBJ1-5 | . | TRBD1 | TRBV7-6 | CASSPGTDQPQHF | TGTGCCAGCAGCCCGGGGACAGATCAGCCCCAGCATTTT
TRBJ1-6 | . | . | TRBV29-1 | CSVKIQGINSPLHF | TGCAGCGTAAAGATACAGGGCATCAATTCACCCCTCCACTTT
TRBJ2-5 | . | . | TRBV15 | CATSGQRWQETQYF | TGTGCCACCAGCGGACAGAGATGGCAGGAGACCCAGTACTTC
TRBJ2-3 | . | TRBD2 | TRBV9 | CASSLSGGTDTQYF | TGTGCCAGCAGCCTTAGCGGGGGGACAGATACGCAGTATTTT
TRBJ2-1 | . | . | TRBV12-5 | CASGTFNEQFF | TGTGCTAGTGGTACATTCAATGAGCAGTTCTTC
TRBJ1-1 | . | . | TRBV6-5 | CASSLTWNTEAFF | TGTGCCAGCAGTTTGACTTGGAACACTGAAGCTTTCTTT
TRBJ2-1 | . | TRBD2 | TRBV10-2 | CASIPRAGDYNEQFF | TGCGCCAGCATCCCGAGAGCGGGGGACTACAATGAGCAGTTCTTC
TRBJ2-5 | . | . | TRBV11-3 | CASSFKETQYF | TGTGCCAGCAGCTTTAAAGAGACCCAGTACTTC
TRBJ2-3 | . | TRBD2 | TRBV30 | CAWIRAGGSDF | TGTGCCTGGATAAGGGCGGGGGGGTCGGATTTT
TRBJ2-3 | . | . | TRBV10-1 | CASSSGEGTDTQYF | TGCGCCAGCAGTTCAGGGGAAGGCACAGATACGCAGTATTTT
TRBJ1-5 | . | . | TRBV23-1 | CASRRDFSNQPQHF | TGCGCCAGCAGGAGGGACTTTAGCAATCAGCCCCAGCATTTT
TRBJ1-6 | . | TRBD1 | TRBV14 | CASSHSGTAGSPLHF | TGTGCCAGCAGCCATTCCGGGACAGCCGGTTCACCCCTCCACTTT
TRBJ2-1 | . | . | TRBV18 | CASSPYNEQFF | TGTGCCAGCTCTCCTTACAATGAGCAGTTCTTC
TRBJ2-7 | . | . | TRBV6-1 | CASSPGALYEQYF | TGTGCCAGCAGCCCAGGTGCTCTCTACGAGCAGTACTTC
TRBJ2-7 | . | TRBD1 | TRBV7-9 | CASSLGQGIKLGEQYF | TGTGCCAGCAGCTTGGGACAGGGGATCAAACTGGGCGAGCAGTACTTC
TRBJ2-3 | . | . | TRBV6-5 | CARGGRRCTDTQYF | TGTGCGAGGGGGGGAAGGAGGTGCACAGATACGCAGTATTTT
TRBJ1-1 | . | . | TRBV19 | CASSILATANTEAFF | TGTGCCAGTAGTATACTCGCGACAGCCAACACTGAAGCTTTCTTT
TRBJ1-3 | . | TRBD1 | TRBV10-3 | CAISYGQAFSGNTIYF | TGTGCCATCAGTTACGGACAGGCTTTCTCTGGAAACACCATATATTTT
TRBJ2-1 | once | TRBD2 | TRBV4-1 | CASSQGSGTRFYNEQFF | TGCGCCAGCAGCCAGGGATCTGGGACTAGATTCTACAATGAGCAGTTCTTC
TRBJ2-5 | . | . | TRBV7-2 | CASSLRGIQETQYF | TGTGCCAGCAGCCTAAGGGGGATCCAAGAGACCCAGTACTTC
TRBJ1-4 | . | TRBD1 | TRBV10-3 | CAAGQGAEKLSF | TGTGCCGCGGGACAGGGGGCTGAAAAACTGTCTTTT
TRBJ1-2 | . | . | TRBV7-9 | CASSLGDYGYTF | TGTGCCAGCAGTCTAGGGGACTATGGCTACACCTTC
TRBJ2-3 | . | . | TRBV27 | CATKDFSDTQYF | TGTGCCACCAAGGACTTCTCAGATACGCAGTATTTT
TRBJ1-4 | . | . | TRBV4-1 | CASSHPSQRASGEKLFF | TGCGCCAGCAGCCATCCGTCGCAGCGTGCGTCCGGTGAAAAACTGTTTTTT
TRBJ1-1 | . | TRBD1 | TRBV5-4 | CASSWQGADTEAFF | TGTGCCAGCAGCTGGCAGGGGGCTGACACTGAAGCTTTCTTT
TRBJ1-3 | . | . | TRBV6-5 | CASSFVKRITGNTIYF | TGTGCCAGCAGTTTCGTAAAGAGAATAACTGGAAACACCATATATTTT
TRBJ2-2 | . | TRBD1 | TRBV12-5 | CASGTGQGSAGELFF | TGTGCTAGTGGCACTGGACAGGGTAGTGCGGGGGAGCTGTTTTTT
TRBJ1-3 | . | . | TRBV6-5 | CASSSHLGVSGNTIYF | TGTGCCAGCAGTTCACACCTCGGGGTCTCTGGAAACACCATATATTTT
TRBJ1-1 | few | . | TRBV6-6 | CASSYRSQNTEAFF | TGTGCCAGCAGTTATCGTAGTCAGAACACTGAAGCTTTCTTT
TRBJ2-5 | . | . | TRBV9 | CASSVGLYGGTQETQYF | TGTGCCAGCAGCGTAGGTCTTTATGGGGGGACCCAAGAGACCCAGTACTTC
TRBJ1-2 | once | . | TRBV30 | CAWSVRQVYGYTF | TGTGCCTGGAGTGTACGACAGGTCTATGGCTACACCTTC
TRBJ2-6 | . | . | TRBV7-8 | CASSFMEGPSGANVLTF | TGTGCCAGCAGCTTTATGGAGGGGCCCTCTGGGGCCAACGTCCTGACTTTC
TRBJ2-6 | . | . | TRBV6-5 | CASSYSGAGANVLTF | TGTGCCAGCAGTTACTCAGGGGCTGGGGCCAACGTCCTGACTTTC
TRBJ2-7 | . | . | TRBV5-6 | CASSHLTSYGEQYF | TGTGCCAGCAGTCACCTAACGAGTTACGGCGAGCAGTACTTC
TRBJ1-6 | . | . | TRBV30 | CAWTRRSYNSPLHF | TGTGCCTGGACTAGGCGCTCCTATAATTCACCCCTCCACTTT
TRBJ1-6 | . | . | TRBV30 | CAWSGTRANSPLHF | TGTGCCTGGAGTGGGACAAGGGCTAATTCACCCCTCCACTTT